The rows below give T cell receptor beta chains drawn from one sample of a study of response to subunit inactivated influenza vaccine. TCRdb redid the calling of the RT-PCR reads with MiXCR, one entry per CDR3 protein. The sample yields approximately 570,000 distinct CDR3 sequences, 6% to 9% seen once. The specimen comprised PBMCs from blood, sampled less than 30 months after vaccination. The receptors here all came from a man between 45 and 75 years old who received an inactivated influenza vaccine. CDR3s include the opening cysteine and the closing phenylalanine or tryptophan. The D gene is left open where the match is weak. Some rows have no size entry. The others give once, few or many, or a class for an expanded clone.

J gene | D gene | clone size | V gene | CDR3 DNA | CDR3 protein
TRBJ1-2 | - | few | TRBV10-3 | TGTGCCATCAGTGAGATCGGAGGGAACGAGGGCTACACCTTC | CAISEIGGNEGYTF
TRBJ2-1 | - | - | TRBV12-3/TRBV12-4 | TGTGCCAGCAGGACCTGGACGGGCGGAGAGGGAAATGAGCAGTTCTTC | CASRTWTGGEGNEQFF
TRBJ2-1 | TRBD1 | many | TRBV5-1 | TGCGCCAGCAGCTTGGTTGGGACAGCGAATGAGCAGTTCTTC | CASSLVGTANEQFF
TRBJ2-7 | TRBD2 | - | TRBV29-1 | TGCAGCGTCACCGGGACTAGCGGGAGTCTGTCGCAGTACTTC | CSVTGTSGSLSQYF
TRBJ2-1 | TRBD1 | - | TRBV20-1 | TGCAGTGCTAGGGGCGACAGGGGGGTTTACAATGAGCAGTTCTTC | CSARGDRGVYNEQFF
TRBJ2-5 | - | - | TRBV30 | TGTGCCTGGAGTGTTACGGGGGCAGGGACCCAGTACTTC | CAWSVTGAGTQYF
TRBJ1-1 | - | many | TRBV28 | TGTGCCAGCATCCTGGGAGGTAACACTGAAGCTTTCTTT | CASILGGNTEAFF
TRBJ2-7 | TRBD2 | few | TRBV12-3/TRBV12-4 | TGTGCCAGCAGTTCCACTAGCGGGGCCAACCTACCCTACGAGCAGTACTTC | CASSSTSGANLPYEQYF
TRBJ2-3 | TRBD1 | many | TRBV29-1 | TGCAGCCTCATCGGACAGGGGTTAACAGATACGCAGTATTTT | CSLIGQGLTDTQYF
TRBJ1-3 | - | many | TRBV9 | TGTGCCAGCAGCAGGGGGTCCTCTGGAAACACCATATATTTT | CASSRGSSGNTIYF
TRBJ2-1 | TRBD1 | - | TRBV7-2 | TGTGCCAGCAGAGGCAGGGGGCGGAGAGAGCAGTTCTTC | CASRGRGRREQFF
TRBJ2-1 | - | many | TRBV5-1 | TGCGCCAGCAGCTTGGACAGGAATTACAATGAGCAGTTCTTC | CASSLDRNYNEQFF
TRBJ1-1 | - | many | TRBV3-1 | TGTGCCAGCACAAAGAGGGGTAGGATGAACACTGAAGCTTTCTTT | CASTKRGRMNTEAFF
TRBJ2-5 | TRBD1 | few | TRBV29-1 | TGCAGCGTCGAAGACAGGGGTCACGAGACCCAGTACTTC | CSVEDRGHETQYF
TRBJ1-4 | - | many | TRBV7-2 | TGTGCCAGCAGCTCCTCTGGGGGTTTACTGTTTTTT | CASSSSGGLLFF
TRBJ1-1 | - | - | TRBV11-2 | TGTGCCAGCAGCTCGGGTTTGTTTACTGAAGCTTTCTTT | CASSSGLFTEAFF
TRBJ2-7 | - | - | TRBV12-2 | TGTGCAAGTCGCTCACGCTGGGGAAACGAGCAGTACTTC | CASRSRWGNEQYF
TRBJ1-5 | - | - | TRBV7-2 | TGTGCCAGCAGCTTAGGGGGCATGGGTAATCAGCCCCAGCATTTT | CASSLGGMGNQPQHF
TRBJ2-5 | - | many | TRBV9 | TGTGCCAGCAGCCCCGGGTACCAAGAGACCCAGTACTTC | CASSPGYQETQYF
TRBJ1-5 | - | - | TRBV20-1 | TGCAGTGCTAGTAGGACGTCAGATAGCAATCAGCCCCAGCATTTT | CSASRTSDSNQPQHF
TRBJ1-1 | - | - | TRBV20-1 | TGCAGTGCATGGACGGCGGGGTACATGAACACTGAAGCTTTCTTT | CSAWTAGYMNTEAFF
TRBJ2-3 | TRBD1 | few | TRBV5-1 | TGCGCCAGTGGAGGACAGGGGGCCCCAGATACGCAGTATTTT | CASGGQGAPDTQYF
TRBJ1-1 | - | few | TRBV7-2 | TGTGCCAGCAGCTTAGTGTGGGGGGGTCAGAACACTGAAGCTTTCTTT | CASSLVWGGQNTEAFF
TRBJ2-7 | - | - | TRBV7-2 | TGTGCCAGCAGCGCGGGGAGGCAGTCCTACGCGCAGTACTTC | CASSAGRQSYAQYF
TRBJ2-7 | - | few | TRBV25-1 | TGTGCCAGCGGGCCCGGGATCTCCTACGAGCAGTACTTC | CASGPGISYEQYF
TRBJ2-2 | - | - | TRBV28 | TGTGCCAGCAGTGGTTGGACAGTCTTCACCGGGGAGCTGTTTTTT | CASSGWTVFTGELFF
TRBJ2-1 | TRBD2 | few | TRBV29-1 | TGCAGCGCCGCCACCGGGACTAGCGCCTCCAATGAGCAGTTCTTC | CSAATGTSASNEQFF
TRBJ2-5 | TRBD2 | - | TRBV20-1 | TGCAGTGCAAGACTAGCGGGTAGTCAAGAGACCCAGTACTTC | CSARLAGSQETQYF
TRBJ1-2 | - | few | TRBV2 | TGTGCCAGCAGACTGGAACCCGGGAACTATGGCTACACCTTC | CASRLEPGNYGYTF
TRBJ2-3 | TRBD2 | many | TRBV29-1 | TGCAGCGTTCCTCTAGCGGGCACAGATACGCAGTATTTT | CSVPLAGTDTQYF
TRBJ1-1 | TRBD1 | - | TRBV29-1 | TGCAGCACACGGACAGGGGGCATGAACACTGAAGCTTTCTTT | CSTRTGGMNTEAFF
TRBJ2-7 | TRBD2 | many | TRBV20-1 | TGCAGTGCGCCTCTCACGGGAGGGTACTACGAGCAGTACTTC | CSAPLTGGYYEQYF
TRBJ2-7 | - | many | TRBV3-1 | TGTGCCAGCAGCCAAGATTTCGGGATATCCTACGAGCAGTACTTC | CASSQDFGISYEQYF
TRBJ2-1 | TRBD2 | many | TRBV10-3 | TGTGCCATCAGTGAGCGACTAGCGGGAGGAAATGAGCAGTTCTTC | CAISERLAGGNEQFF
TRBJ2-1 | - | - | TRBV11-2 | TGTGCCAGCAGGCCCCGGGCCTCAGGGTACAATGAGCAGTTCTTC | CASRPRASGYNEQFF
TRBJ2-7 | - | many | TRBV24-1 | TGTGCCACCAGTGACGTTAGCTCCTACGAGCAGTACTTC | CATSDVSSYEQYF
TRBJ1-1 | - | - | TRBV4-3 | TGCGCCAGCAGCCAAGATCTTCGGGGGGCCACTGAAGCTTTCTTT | CASSQDLRGATEAFF
TRBJ2-3 | TRBD2 | few | TRBV28 | TGTGCCAGCAGTTTACTCCTAGCGGGGGTAAACACAGATACGCAGTATTTT | CASSLLLAGVNTDTQYF
TRBJ2-7 | - | few | TRBV5-5 | TGTGCCAGCAGCTTCGACCCCACCATTAGCGAGCAGTACTTC | CASSFDPTISEQYF
TRBJ1-3 | - | - | TRBV7-9 | TGTGCCAGCATCCTAGGGTCATCTGGAAACACCATATATTTT | CASILGSSGNTIYF
TRBJ2-4 | - | many | TRBV18 | TGTGCCAGCTCACCATCGCTAGCGGCCAAAAACATTCAGTACTTC | CASSPSLAAKNIQYF